This TCR beta chain originates from a study of CD8+CD57+ T cells in acquired aplastic anemia (dated by TCRdb to 2016 to 2019). With regard to the full study: DNA extracted from sorted CD4+ and CD8+ cells had a mean of about 3.3 ug, with a range of about 0.19 to 30 ug. A CD8+CD57+ expansion meant a frequency higher than the mean frequency seen in healthy subjects. The investigation overall reported the following: No significant difference in CD8+ Simpson's diversity was found between patients and healthy controls (P=0.060). Around 31 CD8+ CDR3 sequences were shared between patients and controls but appeared highly expressed in patients and within their immunodominant clones.

A few counts support this clonotype. Its binding antigen is unknown. No per-base quality is available; no much larger clone lies one base away. The junction shows trimming of 3 bases on V and 4 bases on J, plus 18 bases between the germline ends. Taken from cysteine to phenylalanine, the CDR3 has 16 residues. The kept DNA is CDR3 alone, 48 bases in frame from the first base. The germline V gene encodes CDR1 SGHTA and CDR2 FQGNSA. Profiling of TCR beta VDJ combinations and CDR3 sequences used genomic DNA as the template. An Illumina HiSeq 2000 was the platform used for TCR repertoire sequencing. The study's own analysis went as follows. Repertoire assessment relied on Simpson's diversity index, CDR3 size and DJ length profiles, and TRBV/TRBJ rearrangement plots. The immunodominant clone was defined as the most abundant DNA sequence in deep sequencing data. CDR3 amino acid sequences were checked for sharing between subjects and were compared against published repertoires and the VDJdb database. TCRdb took the public reads, trimmed them with fastp at Q25, ran MiXCR for clone calling and kept in-frame beta chains. Here each entry gathers all rows of one CDR3 protein and keeps the most common genes and DNA. None of the V and J calls come from the authors' own analysis; TCRdb made them. In this sample the table shows approximately 180,000 distinct CDR3 sequences, roughly 65% of which occur a single time. Jointly, the top ten make up about 42% of the sample.

The patients picked for sequencing were ones in whom flow cytometry had shown an expansion of CD8+CD57+ cells. All patients had severe acquired aplastic anemia diagnosed by International Study of Aplastic Anemia and Agranulocytosis and Camitta criteria. No patient had received any therapy when blood was sampled. In the study, sorted CD4+ and CD8+ blood T cells from patients with severe aplastic anemia and from healthy subjects underwent deep sequencing of TCR repertoires. In the USA, patient enrollment took place under clinicaltrials.gov protocols 00001620, 01623167, 00001397, 00071045, 00081523 and 00961064. Ficoll-Paque density gradient centrifugation was used to isolate peripheral blood mononuclear cells. CD4+ and CD8+ T cells were sorted by FACS or magnetic beads before DNA extraction.

This receptor was obtained from a human donor with aplastic anemia. Source material: sorted CD4+, CD8+, or CD8+CD57+ T cells (not recorded which) from PBMCs. The chain is made from TRBV7-2 and TRBJ2-5; the D gene identity is not certain. The CDR3 loop reads CASSFVHSPYRETQYF. The nucleotide sequence is given as TGTGCCAGCAGCTTTGTACATAGTCCATATAGAGAGACCCAGTACTTC. Reference TRBV7-2 and TRBJ2-5 proteins supply the regions before and after the CDR3; the full variable domain is: GAGVSQSPSNKVTEKGKDVELRCDPISGHTALYWYRQSLGQGLEFLIYFQGNSAPDKSGLPSDRFSAERTGGSVSTLTIQRTQQEDSAVYLCASSFVHSPYRETQYFGPGTRLLVL.